These 15 T cell receptor beta chains were all obtained from the same sample, sequenced in a study of blood T cell repertoires in COVID-19. Assay: immunoSEQ multiplex PCR; the TCRdb copy retains only in-frame clones and omits some. The table has roughly 200,000 clones, around 83% seen once. Input material: peripheral blood. The receptors derive from a human donor in a cohort sampled during active COVID-19.

The chain has TRBV27 and TRBJ1-5; 9 bases fit TRBD1. This CDR3 spans 14 amino acids. Germline V gene sequence: CDR1 MNHEY, CDR2 SMNVEV (reference sequence). With V trimmed by 3 bases and J by 7 bases, 4 bases remained unmatched. In DNA, the CDR3 is TGTGCCAGCAGTTTTACAGGGGGCGGGCAGCCCCAGCATTTT. This sequence encodes CASSFTGGGQPQHF.

This clone was seen a single time. The chain employs TRBV4-1 and TRBJ1-2; no definite D call. There are 14 residues in the CDR3. CDR1 is MGHRA, CDR2 YSYEKL, per germline. V was pared by 0 bases and J by 2 bases, with 7 bases between. CDR3 DNA: TGCGCCAGCAGCCAAGATGGAGGGAACTATGGCTACACCTTC. Protein: CASSQDGGNYGYTF.

The CDR3 region is CASSFEGARGANVLTF. DNA for the CDR3: TGTGCCAGCAGCTTCGAGGGGGCGCGCGGGGCCAACGTCCTGACTTTC. V is TRBV5-4 and J is TRBJ2-6, with TRBD1 identical over 7 bases. The CDR3 is made up of 16 amino acids. Per the germline V gene, CDR1 is SGHNT and CDR2 is YYREEE (reference sequence). Germline trimming cut 2 bases from V and 4 bases from J; bases unmatched to any gene: 6.

The count of this clone is one. The chain couples TRBV12-5 to TRBJ1-2; weak D call: TRBD1 (5 bases). V was pared by 0 bases and J by 6 bases, with 14 bases between. This CDR3 region has 15 residues. The germline CDR1 and CDR2 sequences are LGHNT and FRNRAP. CDR3 in DNA: TGTGCTAGTGGTTTGGTAATCCAGGGCCTCGATGGCTACACCTTC. Translated, it gives CASGLVIQGLDGYTF.

The chain links TRBV24-1 to TRBJ2-3; D is possibly TRBD2 (6 bases). Trimming took off 5 bases at V and 4 bases at J, with 12 bases between the two ends. The germline V gene has CDR1 KGHDR and CDR2 SFDVKD. The CDR3 covers 14 residues. As DNA, the CDR3 is TGTGCCACCAGTGTCGGGGGTAGGGCAGATACGCAGTATTTT. This codes for CATSVGGRADTQYF.

The genes are TRBV5-1 and TRBJ2-7, with 10 bases lining up with TRBD2. The CDR3 runs 15 residues. The junction had 4 bases not matched to a gene; V was cut back by 3 bases and J by 1 base. CDR1 is SGHRS and CDR2 is YFSETQ in the germline V gene. CDR3 loop: CASSSSGGPSYEQYF. In DNA form, the CDR3 reads TGCGCCAGCAGCTCTAGCGGGGGCCCTTCCTACGAGCAGTACTTC. The variable domain in full, with the rest retrieved from reference TRBV5-1 and TRBJ2-7, is KAGVTQTPRYLIKTRGQQVTLSCSPISGHRSVSWYQQTPGQGLQFLFEYFSETQRNKGNFPGRFSGRQFSNSRSEMNVSTLELGDSALYLCASSSSGGPSYEQYFGPGTRLTVT.

This chain uses TRBV11-3 with TRBJ2-5; D unresolved. CDR1 and CDR2 (germline): SGHNT, YENEEA. The length of the CDR3 is 13 residues. Deletions cut 1 base from V and 1 base from J, with 4 bases between. Here the CDR3 reads CASSLGPQETQYF. As DNA, the CDR3 is TGTGCCAGCAGCTTAGGGCCCCAAGAGACCCAGTACTTC.

The V and J genes are TRBV28 and TRBJ1-2, with TRBD1 as a possible D gene (6 bases). Between the trimmed V and J ends, which lost 5 bases and 2 bases, there was a span of 15 bases. Germline lookup yields CDR1 MDHEN and CDR2 SYDVKM. This CDR3 region has 15 residues. The CDR3 bases are TGTGCCAGCAGTGGGGGGGCAAGGGGAAACTATGGCTACACCTTC. It is translated as CASSGGARGNYGYTF.

This clone was seen more than once but under ten times. The gene calls are TRBV7-9 and TRBJ1-2; unclear D gene. The CDR3 is 16 amino acids. Germline loops: CDR1 SEHNR, CDR2 FQNEAQ (reference sequence). Trimming cost V 1 base and J 0 bases, with 12 bases left between them. The chain's CDR3 is CASSLVASLANYGYTF. CDR3 bases: TGTGCCAGCAGCTTAGTAGCCAGTCTAGCTAACTATGGCTACACCTTC.

V gene TRBV19 combines with J gene TRBJ2-5; a weak D match, TRBD2 (6 bases). The ends were cut back, 3 bases at V and 6 bases at J, with 17 bases in the middle. The CDR3 extends over 15 amino acids. Germline values: CDR1 LNHDA, CDR2 SQIVND (reference sequence). The CDR3 here is CASSMSGGAAKTQYF. CDR3 sequence (DNA): TGTGCCAGTAGTATGTCAGGCGGGGCAGCAAAGACCCAGTACTTC.

The chain joins TRBV7-2 to TRBJ1-6, with D tentatively TRBD1 (5 bases). Trimming cost V 0 bases and J 6 bases, with 12 bases left between them. Germline CDR1 SGHTA, CDR2 FQGNSA. This CDR3 is built from 16 residues. The CDR3 DNA reads TGTGCCAGCAGCTTAGCGGACGGGGGAGGTAATTCACCCCTCCACTTT. It translates to CASSLADGGGNSPLHF.

This chain joins TRBV6-5 and TRBJ1-1; the D gene is possibly TRBD1 (6 bases). The V end was cut by 5 bases, the J end by 0 bases, with 10 bases between. From germline, CDR1 is MNHEY and CDR2 SVGAGI. The CDR3 length is 14 residues. The CDR3 loop reads CASSHRAVNTEAFF. CDR3 DNA sequence: TGTGCCAGCAGTCACAGGGCTGTGAACACTGAAGCTTTCTTT.

The chain has TRBV3-1 (or the pseudogene TRBV3-2) and TRBJ2-7; 9 nucleotides match TRBD2. The CDR3 spans 15 residues. Germline V gene sequence: CDR1 LGHDT, CDR2 YNNKEL (reference sequence). The trim removed 1 base at V and 2 bases at J, leaving 3 bases unmatched. The CDR3 reads CASSQALAGPYEQYF. CDR3 nucleotides: TGTGCCAGCAGCCAAGCGCTAGCGGGGCCCTACGAGCAGTACTTC.

The V gene is TRBV12-5, the J gene TRBJ2-3; D possibly corresponds to TRBD1 (6 bases). This CDR3 spans 13 amino acids. Germline V gives CDR1 LGHNT, CDR2 FRNRAP. V lost 6 bases to trimming and J lost 4 bases, with 11 bases between them. CDR3 amino acids: CASGQGYPDTQYF. CDR3 DNA: TGTGCTAGTGGCCAGGGGTACCCAGATACGCAGTATTTT.

This chain uses TRBV7-9 with TRBJ2-3, with 7 nucleotides matching TRBD1. Losses at the gene ends were 3 bases for V and 3 bases for J; bases not matched to a gene: 9. The CDR3 contains 16 residues. Looked up from germline, CDR1 is SEHNR and CDR2 is FQNEAQ (reference sequence). In DNA form, the CDR3 reads TGTGCCAGCAGCTTGAGTATACAGGGGCCTACAGATACGCAGTATTTT. This gives the protein CASSLSIQGPTDTQYF. Full variable domain (rest looked up from reference TRBV7-9 and TRBJ2-3): DTGVSQNPRHKITKRGQNVTFRCDPISEHNRLYWYRQTLGQGPEFLTYFQNEAQLEKSRLLSDRFSAERPKGSFSTLEIQRTEQGDSAMYLCASSLSIQGPTDTQYFGPGTRLTVL.